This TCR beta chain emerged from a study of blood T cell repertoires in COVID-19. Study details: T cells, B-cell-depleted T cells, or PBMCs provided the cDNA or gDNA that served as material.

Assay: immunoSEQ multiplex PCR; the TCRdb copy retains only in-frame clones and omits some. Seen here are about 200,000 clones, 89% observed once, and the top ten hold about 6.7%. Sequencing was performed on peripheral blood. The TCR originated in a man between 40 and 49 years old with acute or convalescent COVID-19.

The CDR3 sequence is CASSDGFNYGYTF. In nucleotides, the CDR3 is TGTGCCAGCAGTGACGGTTTTAACTATGGCTACACCTTC. V usage is TRBV2 and J usage is TRBJ1-2; D unclear. The CDR3 spans 13 residues. The germline CDR1 and CDR2 sequences are SNHLY and FYNNEI. V was trimmed by 3 bases and J by 1 base, leaving 6 bases between them.